Listed here are 18 T cell receptor beta chains from one sample, sequenced in a study of human T cells and chemical hapten exposure. One entry per CDR3 protein, called by TCRdb with MiXCR from the RACE reads. Counted here are 120,000 or so distinct CDR3 sequences, roughly 14% occurring once; the ten biggest clones make up around 2.8%. Noted time point: pre-sensitization, week 0. Treatment noted: therapeutic diphenylcyclopropenone sensitization with weekly scalp DPC. Sequences were derived from whole blood, sampled in connection with sensitization to the hapten diphenylcyclopropenone (DPC). The receptors originated from a woman under 30 with alopecia areata. Some clones in this sample may be carry-over from other donors' samples.

This clonotype appeared a few times. The CDR3 protein is CASSARTGTGELFF. The CDR3 DNA is TGTGCCAGCAGTGCGAGGACAGGGACCGGGGAGCTGTTTTTT. This sequence joins TRBV25-1 and TRBJ2-2; 8 bases are a match to TRBD1. J lost 5 bases, V lost 4 bases, and 3 bases had no gene match. This CDR3 has 14 amino acids. The V gene's germline CDR1 is MGHDK and CDR2 SYGVNS.

This clonotype was seen repeatedly, ten times or more. The chain joins TRBV6-6 to TRBJ2-7; D might be TRBD1 or TRBD2, each matching 5 bases. The CDR3 sequence is 14 residues long. Germline-derived CDR1 and CDR2 are MNHNY and SVGAGI (reference sequence). This CDR3 is CATLRDAYSYEQYF. The CDR3 nucleotides read TGTGCTACCCTGAGGGACGCCTACTCCTACGAGCAGTACTTC.

This clonotype was observed many times. The V gene is TRBV18, the J gene TRBJ1-2; D unclear. This CDR3 is 16 amino acids long. Trimming shortened V by 2 bases and J by 0 bases, and 13 bases separated the two germline ends. Germline V lookup: CDR1 KGHSH, CDR2 LQKENI. The CDR3 protein is CASSPTSDGANYGYTF. Written as DNA, the CDR3 is TGTGCCAGCTCACCAACATCCGACGGGGCTAACTATGGCTACACCTTC.

The chain combines TRBV7-9 with TRBJ2-7; D gene unclear. This CDR3 comprises 11 residues. Germline V gene lookup returns CDR1 SEHNR and CDR2 FQNEAQ (reference sequence). The ends were cut back, 1 base at V and 6 bases at J, with 4 bases in the middle. The CDR3 loop reads CASSLGVEQYF. The DNA of the CDR3 is TGTGCCAGCAGCTTAGGGGTCGAGCAGTACTTC.

The rearrangement joins TRBV20-1 to TRBJ2-2; TRBD1 matches 11 bases. Trimming at V came to 4 bases and at J to 7 bases, leaving 5 bases not matched to a gene. There are 14 residues in the CDR3. Germline V gene lookup returns CDR1 DFQATT and CDR2 SNEGSKA (reference sequence). The CDR3 DNA reads TGCAGTGCTAAGGACAGGGGGCAGGTCGGGGAGCTGTTTTTT. Protein: CSAKDRGQVGELFF.

The V gene is TRBV5-1, the J gene TRBJ1-5, with D hard to call. The CDR3 has 12 residues. CDR1 and CDR2 (germline): SGHRS, YFSETQ. The germline V and J ends were trimmed by 8 bases and 2 bases, with 8 bases remaining between them. The CDR3 bases are TGCGCCAGAGGGAGCGGCAATCAGCCCCAGCATTTT. This codes for CARGSGNQPQHF.

This clonotype appeared a few times. The chain recombines TRBV5-4 with TRBJ2-7; D may be TRBD1 (6 bases). V dropped 4 bases and J dropped 2 bases, with 13 bases sitting between them. Germline values: CDR1 SGHNT, CDR2 YYREEE (reference sequence). This CDR3 comprises 14 residues. CDR3 sequence: CASSPAQGTYEQYF. The CDR3 nucleotides are TGTGCCAGCAGCCCAGCGCAGGGGACCTACGAGCAGTACTTC.

This chain joins TRBV7-2 and TRBJ2-3; TRBD1 agrees at 7 bases. This CDR3 spans 14 amino acids. V trimming: 8 bases; J trimming: 1 base; junction bases outside the gene matches: 6. The germline V gene encodes CDR1 SGHTA and CDR2 FQGNSA. CDR3 sequence: CASSQGWGTDTQYF. CDR3 DNA sequence: TGTGCCAGCTCACAGGGGTGGGGCACAGATACGCAGTATTTT.

This sequence joins TRBV20-1 and TRBJ2-7; TRBD2 matches at 12 bases. The CDR3 is 16 residues long. Germline lookup yields CDR1 DFQATT and CDR2 SNEGSKA (reference sequence). V lost 5 bases and J lost 6; bases outside the gene matches: 14. The chain's CDR3 is CSAPPALAGGLSEQYF. The CDR3 DNA follows: TGCAGTGCTCCTCCCGCACTAGCGGGGGGATTGTCCGAGCAGTACTTC.

This clonotype was observed at least ten times. CDR3 sequence: CASSFVAGGQYF. Here the CDR3 DNA reads TGTGCCAGCAGCTTTGTAGCGGGGGGGCAGTATTTT. The chain is built from TRBV7-2 and TRBJ2-3, with TRBD2 matching 10 bases. The trim removed 3 bases at V and 11 bases at J, leaving 2 bases unmatched. Germline CDR1 reads SGHTA; CDR2 reads FQGNSA. The CDR3 is 12 residues long.

The rearrangement links TRBV7-9 to TRBJ2-6, with D uncertain. This CDR3 comprises 15 residues. The germline V gene encodes CDR1 SEHNR and CDR2 FQNEAQ (reference sequence). V was pared by 7 bases and J by 4 bases, with 14 bases between. The CDR3 sequence: CASTAKGSGANVLTF. The CDR3 DNA reads TGTGCCAGCACCGCGAAAGGGTCCGGGGCCAACGTCCTGACTTTC.

In its sample, this clonotype was seen a few times. The chain combines TRBV6-6 with TRBJ2-1; 12 nucleotides line up with TRBD2. V lost 5 bases to trimming and J lost 6 bases; unmatched junction nucleotides: 5. The CDR3 is 15 residues long. Per the germline V gene, CDR1 is MNHNY and CDR2 is SVGAGI (reference sequence). CDR3: CASSTPSGGANEQFF. The CDR3, as DNA: TGTGCCAGCAGTACACCTAGCGGGGGGGCCAATGAGCAGTTCTTC.

The chain is built from TRBV2 and TRBJ1-1, with D perhaps TRBD1 (5 bases). The CDR3 is 11 residues long. Germline V CDR1 and CDR2: SNHLY, FYNNEI. V was clipped by 1 base and J by 9 bases, with 6 bases between them. The DNA of the CDR3 is TGTGCCAGCAGTGAAGAGGGGAAAGCTTTCTTT. This sequence encodes CASSEEGKAFF.

This chain links TRBV10-3 with TRBJ1-1; 9 nucleotides line up with TRBD1. Trimming took 5 bases from V and 2 from J; bases not matched to a gene: 6. The CDR3 loop spans 15 amino acids. CDR1 and CDR2 (germline): ENHRY, SYGVKD. CDR3 coding DNA: TGTGCCATCAGTAGGACAGGGGCCCTTAACACTGAAGCTTTCTTT. As protein: CAISRTGALNTEAFF.

The chain couples TRBV12-3 or TRBV12-4 to TRBJ2-5; 9 positions match TRBD2. V shed 2 bases and J 3 bases; nucleotides not matched to a gene: 4. The CDR3 spans 15 residues. The CDR3 DNA is TGTGCCAGCAGTTTACTCGCGGGGGGGGAAGAGACCCAGTACTTC. It is translated as CASSLLAGGEETQYF.

This clonotype was picked up a small number of times. The rearrangement links TRBV7-9 to TRBJ1-1; D unclear. Per the germline V gene, CDR1 is SEHNR and CDR2 is FQNEAQ (reference sequence). This CDR3 region has 13 residues. Trimming shortened V by 5 bases and J by 0 bases, and 7 bases separated the two germline ends. For the CDR3, the DNA is TGTGCCAGCAGCGATCGGATGAACACTGAAGCTTTCTTT. It specifies CASSDRMNTEAFF.

This clonotype was detected only a few times. The CDR3 sequence: CASSPLGSLGDTQYF. DNA of the CDR3: TGTGCCAGCAGCCCACTGGGCAGTCTGGGAGATACGCAGTATTTT. This sequence joins TRBV7-2 and TRBJ2-3; the D is unclear. The germline V gene has CDR1 SGHTA and CDR2 FQGNSA. V lost 5 bases and J lost 5, with 17 bases in between. There are 15 residues in the CDR3.

This clonotype was counted only a few times. V usage is TRBV2 and J usage is TRBJ1-5; D not resolved. The V gene's germline CDR1 is SNHLY and CDR2 FYNNEI. This CDR3 spans 13 amino acids. V shed 7 bases and J shed 0 bases, with 7 bases lying between them. In DNA form, the CDR3 reads TGTGCCAGCACAGAGGATAGCAATCAGCCCCAGCATTTT. Amino acid sequence: CASTEDSNQPQHF.